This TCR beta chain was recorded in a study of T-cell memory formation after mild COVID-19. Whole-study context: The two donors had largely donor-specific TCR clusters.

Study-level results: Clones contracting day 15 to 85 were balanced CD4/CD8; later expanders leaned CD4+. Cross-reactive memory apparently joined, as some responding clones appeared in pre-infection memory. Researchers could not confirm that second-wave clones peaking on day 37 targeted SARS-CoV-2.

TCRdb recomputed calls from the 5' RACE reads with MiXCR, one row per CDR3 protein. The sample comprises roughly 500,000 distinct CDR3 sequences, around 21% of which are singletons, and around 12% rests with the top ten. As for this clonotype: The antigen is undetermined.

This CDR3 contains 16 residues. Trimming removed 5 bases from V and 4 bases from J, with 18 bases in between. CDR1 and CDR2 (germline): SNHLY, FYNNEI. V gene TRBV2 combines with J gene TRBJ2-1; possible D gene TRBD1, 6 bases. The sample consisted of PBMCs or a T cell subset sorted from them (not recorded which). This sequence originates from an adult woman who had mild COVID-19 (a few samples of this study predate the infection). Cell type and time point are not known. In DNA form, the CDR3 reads TGTGCCAGCAGTTTCCCCCTAGAGGGGGAATACAATGAGCAGTTCTTC. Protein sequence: CASSFPLEGEYNEQFF.